This T cell receptor beta chain emerged from a study of cytomegalovirus exposure and HLA in healthy donors. About the research overall: A preliminary data release comprised roughly 85 million unique TCRs obtained from HLA-typed donors. Notes on the study in general: Certain sequence variants were highly shared and formed a cluster, and this cluster was likely a sequencing artifact. Later findings reportedly placed an Asian-associated ancestry cluster below the roughly 700-donor mean for N-insertions.

In regard to this clone: Its antigen is as yet unknown.

The PCR contained 60 Vbeta and 13 Jbeta primers. Original methodology: Later analysis identified some 80 million unique TCR beta chains, about 10 million shared. The assay was immunoSEQ multiplex PCR, and TCRdb's table has in-frame clones only and misses some. From that table come the V and J calls and clone size; the DNA was used to work out D and trimming. This sample has approximately 81,000 clones, with around 76% found just once. Germline CDR1 reads SGDLS; CDR2 reads YYNGEE. The V end was cut by 0 bases, the J end by 0 bases, with 11 bases between. The CDR3 has 16 amino acids. The rearrangement uses TRBV9 and TRBJ2-3, with TRBD2 as a possible D gene (5 bases). This receptor was taken from a woman aged 45 to 65 in good health and CMV-seropositive. The sample was PBMCs. The CDR3 spells CASSVGGSTSTDTQYF. In DNA, the CDR3 is TGTGCCAGCAGCGTAGGTGGGAGTACTAGCACAGATACGCAGTATTTT.